This T cell receptor beta chain originates from a study of blood T cells in healthy people across ages. A second PCR, run for roughly 7 to 12 cycles, used a sample-barcoded 5' primer plus a J-beta primer mix. One entry per CDR3 protein results from TCRdb running MiXCR on the 5' RACE reads. The data show 1,500,000 or so distinct CDR3 sequences, 59% seen once. The germline V gene has CDR1 MNHEY and CDR2 SVGAGI. The CDR3 contains 17 residues. Trimming cost V 1 base and J 5 bases; bases outside gene matches: 8. Sample: blood. This chain connects TRBV6-5 to TRBJ2-2; 9 bases match TRBD1. The source of this sequence is a man aged 18 to 35 in good health. In nucleotides, the CDR3 is TGTGCCAGCAGTTACTGGGGACAGGGAAGAGAAACCGGGGAGCTGTTTTTT. Protein: CASSYWGQGRETGELFF.